These T cell receptor beta chains were read from a single sample in a study of T cell repertoires in cytomegalovirus infection. TCRdb re-called the reads through MiXCR, storing one row per CDR3 protein. The profile covers some 940,000 distinct CDR3 sequences, with roughly a third appearing a single time and around an eighth taken by the ten largest. Their cognate antigens are unknown. This material consisted of cultured CD8+ T cells from PBMCs, taken from culture after CMV antigen stimulation. These receptors all come from a human donor in good health (CMV status not recorded). Some clones in this sample may be carry-over from other donors' samples. Both conserved end residues are part of each CDR3. The D gene is left open where the match is weak. The listing skips clone size in some rows; elsewhere it reads once, few, many or a size class.

V,size,D,J,DNA,CDR3
TRBV6-5,-,TRBD2,TRBJ2-2,TGTGCCAGCAGTCCCAACCCTGGACTAGCGAACACCGGGGAGCTGTTTTTT,CASSPNPGLANTGELFF
TRBV11-1,many,-,TRBJ2-3,TGTGCCAGCAGGGACCGACAGGAACCCACAGATACGCAGTATTTT,CASRDRQEPTDTQYF
TRBV27,-,-,TRBJ2-7,TGTGCCAGCAGTCCCTCGGCGGGGGCTAACTCCTACGAGCAGTACTTC,CASSPSAGANSYEQYF
TRBV2,-,TRBD2,TRBJ2-1,TGTGCCAGCAGGGGCCCCAGGACTAGCGGGGGGGCAAGGGAATACAATGAGCAGTTCTTC,CASRGPRTSGGAREYNEQFF
TRBV6-6,-,-,TRBJ1-1,TGTGCCAGCAGTTACTCTCCAGGGCTAGCTTTCTTT,CASSYSPGLAFF
TRBV20-1,-,TRBD2,TRBJ2-2,TGCAGTGCTAGAGACCAGCGGGGGTTTGCCGGGGAGCTGTTTTTT,CSARDQRGFAGELFF
TRBV7-8,many,-,TRBJ2-1,TGTGCCAGCAGCCTACGGACAGCGGACGAATACAATGAGCAGTTCTTC,CASSLRTADEYNEQFF
TRBV20-1,-,-,TRBJ2-5,TGCAGTGCGCTCTGGGACACCCAAAAGACCCAGTACTTC,CSALWDTQKTQYF
TRBV7-2,many,-,TRBJ2-5,TGTGCCAGCAGCTTCGGGGGTAGCGCGGAGACCCAGTACTTC,CASSFGGSAETQYF
TRBV28,few,TRBD2,TRBJ2-1,TGTGCCAGCAGTTTATCCCCTACTAGCGGGGGATCCTACAATGAGCAGTTCTTC,CASSLSPTSGGSYNEQFF
TRBV15,-,-,TRBJ2-7,TGTGCCACCAGCAGGACCCCCAGGGACACCTACTACTACGAGAAGTACTTC,CATSRTPRDTYYYEKYF
TRBV12-3/TRBV12-4,few,TRBD2,TRBJ2-5,TGTGCCAGCAGTTTAGCCGGTAGCGGGGGGATCAAGCGAGAGACCCAGTACTTC,CASSLAGSGGIKRETQYF
TRBV6-1,-,-,TRBJ1-5,TGTGCCAGCAGGCCGGCGGGCAGCAATCAGCCCCAGCATTTT,CASRPAGSNQPQHF
TRBV7-6,-,-,TRBJ1-1,TGTGCCAGCAGCTCCAGGTGGATGAACACTGAAGCTTTCTTT,CASSSRWMNTEAFF